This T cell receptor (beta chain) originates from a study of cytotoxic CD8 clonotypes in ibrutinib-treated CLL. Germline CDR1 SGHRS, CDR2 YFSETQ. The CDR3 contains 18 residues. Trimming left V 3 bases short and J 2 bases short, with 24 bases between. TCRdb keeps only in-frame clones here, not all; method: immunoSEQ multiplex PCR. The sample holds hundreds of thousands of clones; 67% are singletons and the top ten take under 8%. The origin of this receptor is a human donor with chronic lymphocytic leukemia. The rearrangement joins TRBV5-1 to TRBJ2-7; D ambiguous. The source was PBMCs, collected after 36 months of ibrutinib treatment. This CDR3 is CASSSLSHSGYRPYEQYF. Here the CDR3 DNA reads TGCGCCAGCAGCTCGCTATCACATTCAGGTTATCGCCCCTACGAGCAGTACTTC.